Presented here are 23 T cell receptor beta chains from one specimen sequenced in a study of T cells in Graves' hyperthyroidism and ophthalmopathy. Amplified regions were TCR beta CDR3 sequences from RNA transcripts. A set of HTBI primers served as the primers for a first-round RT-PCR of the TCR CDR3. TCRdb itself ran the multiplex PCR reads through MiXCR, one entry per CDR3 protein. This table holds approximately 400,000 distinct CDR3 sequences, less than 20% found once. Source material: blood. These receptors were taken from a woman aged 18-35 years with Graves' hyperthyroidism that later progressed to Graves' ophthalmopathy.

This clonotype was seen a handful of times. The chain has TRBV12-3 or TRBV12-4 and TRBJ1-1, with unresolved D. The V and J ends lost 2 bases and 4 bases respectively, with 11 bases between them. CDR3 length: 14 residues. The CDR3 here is CASSLLRVSTEAFF. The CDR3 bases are TGTGCCAGCAGTTTACTCCGCGTTAGCACTGAAGCTTTCTTT.

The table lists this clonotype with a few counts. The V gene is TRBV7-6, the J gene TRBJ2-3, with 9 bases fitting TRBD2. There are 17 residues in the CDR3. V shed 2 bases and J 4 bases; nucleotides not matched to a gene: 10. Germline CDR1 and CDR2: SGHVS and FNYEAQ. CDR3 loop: CASSLSFSGSGADTQYF. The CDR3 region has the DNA TGTGCCAGCAGCTTATCCTTTAGCGGGAGTGGCGCAGATACGCAGTATTTT.

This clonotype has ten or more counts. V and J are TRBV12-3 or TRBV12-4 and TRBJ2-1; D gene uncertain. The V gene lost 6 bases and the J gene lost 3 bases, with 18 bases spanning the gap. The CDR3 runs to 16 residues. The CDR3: CASSLTRVSVYNEQFF. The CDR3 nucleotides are TGTGCCAGCAGCCTAACTCGGGTGTCGGTCTACAATGAGCAGTTCTTC.

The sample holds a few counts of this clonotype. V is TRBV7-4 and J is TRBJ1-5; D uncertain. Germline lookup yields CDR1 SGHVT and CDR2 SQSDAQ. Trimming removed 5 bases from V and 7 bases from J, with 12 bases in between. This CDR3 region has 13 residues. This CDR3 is CASSGSRRQPQHF. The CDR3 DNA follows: TGTGCCAGCAGCGGTTCTAGGCGCCAGCCCCAGCATTTT.

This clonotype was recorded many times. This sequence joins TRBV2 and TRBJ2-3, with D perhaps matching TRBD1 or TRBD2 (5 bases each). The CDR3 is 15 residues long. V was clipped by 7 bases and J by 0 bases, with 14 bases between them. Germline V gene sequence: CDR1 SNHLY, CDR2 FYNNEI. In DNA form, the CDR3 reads TGTGCCAGCACCGGGGCCAGGGTGAGCACAGATACGCAGTATTTT. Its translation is CASTGARVSTDTQYF.

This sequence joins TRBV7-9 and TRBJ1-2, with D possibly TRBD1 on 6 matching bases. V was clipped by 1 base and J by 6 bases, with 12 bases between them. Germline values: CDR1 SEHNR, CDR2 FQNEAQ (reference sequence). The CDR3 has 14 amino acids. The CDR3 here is CASSLVTGNHGYTF. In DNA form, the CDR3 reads TGTGCCAGCAGCTTAGTAACAGGGAACCATGGCTACACCTTC.

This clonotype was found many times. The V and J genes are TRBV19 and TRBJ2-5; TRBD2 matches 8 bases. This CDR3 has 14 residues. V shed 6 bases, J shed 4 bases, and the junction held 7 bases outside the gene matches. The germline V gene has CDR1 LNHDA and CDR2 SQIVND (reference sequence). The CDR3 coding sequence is TGTGCCAGTAGCGGCGGGAGGTCGAGAGAGACCCAGTACTTC. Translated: CASSGGRSRETQYF.

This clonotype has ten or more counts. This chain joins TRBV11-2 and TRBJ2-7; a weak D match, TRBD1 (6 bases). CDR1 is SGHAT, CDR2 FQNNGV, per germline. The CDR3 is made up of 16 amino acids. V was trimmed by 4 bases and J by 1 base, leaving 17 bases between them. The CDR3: CASSSVGRDTSYEQYF. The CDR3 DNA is TGTGCCAGCAGCTCGGTGGGTCGGGACACTTCCTACGAGCAGTACTTC. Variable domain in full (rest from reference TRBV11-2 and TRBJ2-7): EAGVAQSPRYKIIEKRQSVAFWCNPISGHATLYWYQQILGQGPKLLIQFQNNGVVDDSQLPKDRFSAERLKGVDSTLKIQPAKLEDSAVYLCASSSVGRDTSYEQYFGPGTRLTVT.

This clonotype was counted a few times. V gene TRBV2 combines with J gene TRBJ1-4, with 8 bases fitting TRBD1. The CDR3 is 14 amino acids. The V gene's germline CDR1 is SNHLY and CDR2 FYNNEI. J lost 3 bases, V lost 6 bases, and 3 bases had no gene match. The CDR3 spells CASRGTGSNEKLFF. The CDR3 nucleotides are TGTGCCAGCAGGGGGACAGGTTCTAATGAAAAACTGTTTTTT.

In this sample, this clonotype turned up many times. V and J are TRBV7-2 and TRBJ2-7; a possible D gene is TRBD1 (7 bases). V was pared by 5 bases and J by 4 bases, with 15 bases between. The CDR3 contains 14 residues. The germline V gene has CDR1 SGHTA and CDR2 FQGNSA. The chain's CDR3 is CASSPYRGLYEQYF. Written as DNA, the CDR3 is TGTGCCAGCAGCCCTTACAGGGGACTTTACGAGCAGTACTTC.

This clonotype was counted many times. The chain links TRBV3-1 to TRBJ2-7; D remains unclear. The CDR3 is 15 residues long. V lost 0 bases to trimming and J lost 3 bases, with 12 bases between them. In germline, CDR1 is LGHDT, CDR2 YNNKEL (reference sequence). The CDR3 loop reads CASSQDLARSYEQYF. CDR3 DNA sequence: TGTGCCAGCAGCCAAGATCTCGCCAGGAGCTACGAGCAGTACTTC.

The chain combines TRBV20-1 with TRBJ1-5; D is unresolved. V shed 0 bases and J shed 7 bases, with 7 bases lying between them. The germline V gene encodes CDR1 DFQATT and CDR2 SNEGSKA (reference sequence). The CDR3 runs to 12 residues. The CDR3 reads CSARDYGQPQHF. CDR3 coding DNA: TGCAGTGCTAGAGATTATGGGCAGCCCCAGCATTTT.

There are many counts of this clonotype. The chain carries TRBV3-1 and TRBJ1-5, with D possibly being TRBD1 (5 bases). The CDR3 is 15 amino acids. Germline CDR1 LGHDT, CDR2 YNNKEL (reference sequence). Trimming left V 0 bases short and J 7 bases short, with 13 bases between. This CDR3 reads CASSQDPGTGQPQHF. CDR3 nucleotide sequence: TGTGCCAGCAGCCAAGATCCGGGGACCGGCCAGCCCCAGCATTTT.

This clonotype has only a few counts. The DNA for the CDR3 is TGCAGTGCTCCAACCTCTCTTACCGGGACCCCTGGGGAGCAGTACTTC. This translates into CSAPTSLTGTPGEQYF. The chain uses TRBV20-1 and TRBJ2-7, with D perhaps matching TRBD1 or TRBD2 (5 bases each). Germline V gene sequence: CDR1 DFQATT, CDR2 SNEGSKA (reference sequence). The CDR3 covers 16 residues. V lost 5 bases, J lost 7 bases, and 27 bases lay in between.

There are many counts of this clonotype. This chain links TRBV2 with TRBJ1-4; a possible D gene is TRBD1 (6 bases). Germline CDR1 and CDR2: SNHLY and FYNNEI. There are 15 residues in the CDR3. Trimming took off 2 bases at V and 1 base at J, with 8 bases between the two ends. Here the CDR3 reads CASSEFRGTNEKLFF. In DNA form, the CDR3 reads TGTGCCAGCAGTGAATTCAGGGGAACTAATGAAAAACTGTTTTTT.

This CDR3 is CASSDRWADGYTF. The DNA of the CDR3 is TGTGCCAGCAGTGACAGGTGGGCGGATGGCTACACCTTC. J is TRBJ1-2 and V is TRBV6-1, with unresolved D. This CDR3 contains 13 residues. Germline CDR1 and CDR2: MNHNS and SASEGT. V lost 3 bases, J lost 6 bases, and 11 bases lay in between.

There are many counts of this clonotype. The DNA for the CDR3 is TGCAGTGCTAAGGAGGCAGGGGCGGACACCGGGGAGCTGTTTTTT. It codes for CSAKEAGADTGELFF. This sequence joins TRBV20-1 and TRBJ2-2; possible D gene TRBD1, 6 bases. This CDR3 is built from 15 residues. Germline CDR1 and CDR2: DFQATT and SNEGSKA (reference sequence). The ends were cut back, 4 bases at V and 3 bases at J, with 15 bases in the middle.

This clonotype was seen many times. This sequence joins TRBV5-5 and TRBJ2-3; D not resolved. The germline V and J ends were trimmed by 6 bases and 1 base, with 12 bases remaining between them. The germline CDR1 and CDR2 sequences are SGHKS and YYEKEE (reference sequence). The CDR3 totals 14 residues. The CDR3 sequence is CASTGPPRTDTQYF. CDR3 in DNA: TGTGCCAGCACGGGCCCGCCTCGCACAGATACGCAGTATTTT.

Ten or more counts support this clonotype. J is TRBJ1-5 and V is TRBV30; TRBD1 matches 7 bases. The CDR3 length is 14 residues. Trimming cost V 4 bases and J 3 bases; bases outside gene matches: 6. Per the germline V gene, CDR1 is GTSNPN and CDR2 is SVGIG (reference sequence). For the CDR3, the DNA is TGTGCCTGGAATCCAGGGGGTAACAATCAGCCCCAGCATTTT. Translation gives CAWNPGGNNQPQHF.

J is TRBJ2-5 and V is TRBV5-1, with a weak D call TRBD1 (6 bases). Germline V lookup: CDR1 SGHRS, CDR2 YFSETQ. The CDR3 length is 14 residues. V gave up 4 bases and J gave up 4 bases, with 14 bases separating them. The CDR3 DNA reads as TGCGCCAGCAGCCCCGGCCCAGGGGCAGAGACCCAGTACTTC. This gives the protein CASSPGPGAETQYF.

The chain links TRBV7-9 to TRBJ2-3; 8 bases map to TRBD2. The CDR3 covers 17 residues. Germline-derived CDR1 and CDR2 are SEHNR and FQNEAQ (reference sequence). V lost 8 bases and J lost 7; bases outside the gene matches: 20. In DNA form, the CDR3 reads TGTGCCAGCGTTAAAGCGGACGGGGGGGAATCTGGACATACGCAGTATTTT. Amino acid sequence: CASVKADGGESGHTQYF.

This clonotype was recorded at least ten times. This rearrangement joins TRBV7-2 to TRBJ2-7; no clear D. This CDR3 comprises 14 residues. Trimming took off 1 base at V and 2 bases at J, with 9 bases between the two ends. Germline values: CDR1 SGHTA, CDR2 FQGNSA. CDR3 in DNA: TGTGCCAGCAGCTTAGAACGGCCTCCCTACGAGCAGTACTTC. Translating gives CASSLERPPYEQYF. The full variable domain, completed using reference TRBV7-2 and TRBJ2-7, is GAGVSQSPSNKVTEKGKDVELRCDPISGHTALYWYRQSLGQGLEFLIYFQGNSAPDKSGLPSDRFSAERTGGSVSTLTIQRTQQEDSAVYLCASSLERPPYEQYFGPGTRLTVT.

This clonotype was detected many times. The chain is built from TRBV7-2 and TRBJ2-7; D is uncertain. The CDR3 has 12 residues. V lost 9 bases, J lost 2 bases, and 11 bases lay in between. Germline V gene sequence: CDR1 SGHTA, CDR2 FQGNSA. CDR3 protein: CASGGSPYEQYF. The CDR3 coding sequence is TGTGCCAGTGGTGGGTCCCCCTACGAGCAGTACTTC.